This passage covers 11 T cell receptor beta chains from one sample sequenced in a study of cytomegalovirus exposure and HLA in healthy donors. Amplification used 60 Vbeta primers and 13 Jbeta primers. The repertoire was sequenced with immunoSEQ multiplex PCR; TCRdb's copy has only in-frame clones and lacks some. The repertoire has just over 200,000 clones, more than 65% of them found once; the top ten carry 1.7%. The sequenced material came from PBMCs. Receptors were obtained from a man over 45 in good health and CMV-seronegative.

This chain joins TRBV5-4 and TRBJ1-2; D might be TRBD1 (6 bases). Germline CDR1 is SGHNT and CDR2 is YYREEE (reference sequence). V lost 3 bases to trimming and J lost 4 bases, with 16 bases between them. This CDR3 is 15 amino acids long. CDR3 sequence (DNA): TGTGCCAGCAGCTGGGGGGGGGACACCGCCTATGGCTACACCTTC. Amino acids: CASSWGGDTAYGYTF.

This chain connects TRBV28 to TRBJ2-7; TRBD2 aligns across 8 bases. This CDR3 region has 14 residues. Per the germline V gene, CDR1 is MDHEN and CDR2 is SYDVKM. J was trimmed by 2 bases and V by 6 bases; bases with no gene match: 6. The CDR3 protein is CASSQIAGTYEQYF. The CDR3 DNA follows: TGTGCCAGCAGCCAAATAGCGGGAACCTACGAGCAGTACTTC.

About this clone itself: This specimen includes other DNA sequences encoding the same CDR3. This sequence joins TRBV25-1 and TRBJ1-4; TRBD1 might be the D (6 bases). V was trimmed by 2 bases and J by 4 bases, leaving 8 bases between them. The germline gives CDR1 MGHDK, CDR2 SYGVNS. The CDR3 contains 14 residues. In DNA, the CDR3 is TGTGCCAGCAGTGAAACAGGGAGTAATGAAAAACTGTTTTTT. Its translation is CASSETGSNEKLFF.

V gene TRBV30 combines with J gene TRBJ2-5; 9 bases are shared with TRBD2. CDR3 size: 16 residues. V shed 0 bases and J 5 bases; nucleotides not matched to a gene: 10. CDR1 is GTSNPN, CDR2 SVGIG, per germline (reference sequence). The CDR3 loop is CAWSVRSSGTGETQYF. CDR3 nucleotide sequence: TGTGCCTGGAGTGTACGGTCTAGCGGGACGGGGGAGACCCAGTACTTC.

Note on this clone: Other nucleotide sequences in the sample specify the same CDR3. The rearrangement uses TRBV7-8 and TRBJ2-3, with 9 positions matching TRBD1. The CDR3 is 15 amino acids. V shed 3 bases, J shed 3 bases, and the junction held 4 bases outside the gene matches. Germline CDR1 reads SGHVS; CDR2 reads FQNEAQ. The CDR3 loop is CASSFPGQGTDTQYF. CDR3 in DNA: TGTGCCAGCAGCTTCCCGGGACAGGGAACAGATACGCAGTATTTT.

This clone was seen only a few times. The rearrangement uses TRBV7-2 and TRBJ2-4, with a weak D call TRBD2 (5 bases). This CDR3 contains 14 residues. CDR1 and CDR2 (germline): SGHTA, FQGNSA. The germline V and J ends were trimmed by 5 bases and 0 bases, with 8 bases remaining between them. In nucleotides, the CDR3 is TGTGCCAGCAGCCCCGGACTAGCCAAAAACATTCAGTACTTC. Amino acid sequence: CASSPGLAKNIQYF.

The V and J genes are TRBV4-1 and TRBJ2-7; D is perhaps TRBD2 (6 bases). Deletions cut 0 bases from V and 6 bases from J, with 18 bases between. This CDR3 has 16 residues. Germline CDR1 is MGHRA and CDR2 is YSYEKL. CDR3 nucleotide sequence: TGCGCCAGCAGCCAAGATCGGGCGGGCCGGGGGTTCGAGCAGTACTTC. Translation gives CASSQDRAGRGFEQYF.

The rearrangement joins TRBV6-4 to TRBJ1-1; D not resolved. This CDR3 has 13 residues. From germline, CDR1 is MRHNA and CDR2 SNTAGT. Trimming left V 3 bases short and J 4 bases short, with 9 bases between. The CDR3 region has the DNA TGTGCCAGCAGTGAAAACGCGATCACTGAAGCTTTCTTT. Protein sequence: CASSENAITEAFF.

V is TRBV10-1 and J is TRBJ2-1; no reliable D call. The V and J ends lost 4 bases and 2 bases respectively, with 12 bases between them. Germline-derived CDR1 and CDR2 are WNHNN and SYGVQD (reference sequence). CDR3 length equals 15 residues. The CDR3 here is CASSGGLYPYNEQFF. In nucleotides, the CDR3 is TGCGCCAGCAGTGGCGGTCTCTACCCCTACAATGAGCAGTTCTTC.

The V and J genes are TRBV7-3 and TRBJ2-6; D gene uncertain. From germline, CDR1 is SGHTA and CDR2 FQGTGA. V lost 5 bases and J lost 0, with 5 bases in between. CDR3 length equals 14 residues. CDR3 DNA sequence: TGTGCCAGCAGCCGTAGCTCTGGGGCCAACGTCCTGACTTTC. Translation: CASSRSSGANVLTF.

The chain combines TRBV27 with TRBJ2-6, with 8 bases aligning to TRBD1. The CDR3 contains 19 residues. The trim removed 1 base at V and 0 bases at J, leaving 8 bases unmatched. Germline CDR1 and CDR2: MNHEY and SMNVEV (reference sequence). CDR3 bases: TGTGCCAGCAGTTTATGGGCGGGACAGGTAAACTCTGGGGCCAACGTCCTGACTTTC. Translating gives CASSLWAGQVNSGANVLTF.